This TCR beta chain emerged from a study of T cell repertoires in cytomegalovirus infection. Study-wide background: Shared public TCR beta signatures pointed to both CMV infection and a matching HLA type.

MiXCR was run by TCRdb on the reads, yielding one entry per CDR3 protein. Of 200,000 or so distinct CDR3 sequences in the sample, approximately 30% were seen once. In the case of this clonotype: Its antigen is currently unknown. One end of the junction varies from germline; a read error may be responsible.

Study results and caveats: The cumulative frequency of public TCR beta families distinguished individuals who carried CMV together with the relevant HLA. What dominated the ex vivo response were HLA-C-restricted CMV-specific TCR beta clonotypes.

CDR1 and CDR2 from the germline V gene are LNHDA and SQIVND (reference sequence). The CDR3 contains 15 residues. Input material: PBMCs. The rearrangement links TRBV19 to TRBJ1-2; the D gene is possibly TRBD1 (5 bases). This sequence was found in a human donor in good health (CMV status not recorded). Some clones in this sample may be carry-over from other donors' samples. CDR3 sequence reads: CTSRIVGPDIYGYTF. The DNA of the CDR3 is TGTACCAGTAGAATAGTGGGCCCGGACATCTATGGCTACACCTTC. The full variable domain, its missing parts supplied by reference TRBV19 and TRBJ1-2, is DGGITQSPKYLFRKEGQNVTLSCEQNLNHDAMYWYRQDPGQGLRLIYYSQIVNDFQKGDIAEGYSVSREKKESFPLTVTSAQKNPTAFYLCTSRIVGPDIYGYTFGSGTRLTVV.